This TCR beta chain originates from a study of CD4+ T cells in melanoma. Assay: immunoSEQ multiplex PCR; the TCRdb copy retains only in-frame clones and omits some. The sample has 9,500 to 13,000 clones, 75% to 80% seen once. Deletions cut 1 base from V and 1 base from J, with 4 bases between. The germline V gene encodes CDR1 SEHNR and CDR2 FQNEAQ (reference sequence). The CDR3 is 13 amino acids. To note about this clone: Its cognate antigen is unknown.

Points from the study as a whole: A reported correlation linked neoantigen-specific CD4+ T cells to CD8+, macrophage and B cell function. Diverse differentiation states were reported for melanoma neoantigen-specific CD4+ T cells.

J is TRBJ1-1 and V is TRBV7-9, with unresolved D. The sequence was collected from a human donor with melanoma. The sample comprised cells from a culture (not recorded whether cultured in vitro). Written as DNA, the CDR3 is TGTGCCAGCAGCTTAGGTAGGAACACTGAAGCTTTCTTT. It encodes CASSLGRNTEAFF.